This is a list of T cell receptor beta chains from one sample in a study of cytomegalovirus exposure and HLA in healthy donors. Only in-frame clones appear in the TCRdb table, and some are missing; sequencing was by immunoSEQ multiplex PCR. The sample contains approximately 75,000 clones, 65% to 75% of which appear only once. The sequenced material came from PBMCs. The receptors here all came from a woman aged 55 to 70 in good health and CMV-seropositive. Both conserved end residues are part of each CDR3. Each record gives: V gene, J gene, clone size, D gene, CDR3 DNA, CDR3 protein. D genes are given only for firm matches. Clone size is not always given. Where it is, it says once, few, many or a class for expanded clones.

TRBV5-4	TRBJ1-5	few	TRBD1	TGTGCCAGCAGCCAGGGGACAGGGCGTAATCAGCCCCAGCATTTT	CASSQGTGRNQPQHF
TRBV19	TRBJ1-6	-	-	TGTGCCAGTAAACCCAGGGAAGATTCACCCCTCCACTTT	CASKPREDSPLHF
TRBV7-9	TRBJ1-2	-	TRBD1	TGTGCCAGCAGCTCACGGACAGGGCACTATGGCTACACCTTC	CASSSRTGHYGYTF
TRBV30	TRBJ1-5	-	TRBD1	TGTGCTTGGGGGCCGGGACAGGGTTCGTATCAGCCCCAGCATTTT	CAWGPGQGSYQPQHF
TRBV11-1	TRBJ1-1	-	TRBD1	TGTGCCAGCAGCTTAGACAGGGGGTCCACTGAAGCTTTCTTT	CASSLDRGSTEAFF
TRBV5-1	TRBJ1-2	-	-	TGCGCCAGCAGCTCAGGCCCCGCGAGGGATGGCTACACCTTC	CASSSGPARDGYTF
TRBV7-3	TRBJ2-1	once	-	TGTGCCAGCAGCTTGACAGATTACAATGAGCAGTTCTTC	CASSLTDYNEQFF
TRBV7-3	TRBJ1-1	-	TRBD1	TGTGCCAGCAGCTTAACGGGACAGCTTGAAGCTTTCTTT	CASSLTGQLEAFF
TRBV5-1	TRBJ1-2	-	TRBD1	TGCGCCAGCAGCATGACAGGGGGCGGCGACTATGGCTACACCTTC	CASSMTGGGDYGYTF
TRBV5-6	TRBJ1-5	few	-	TGTGCCAGCAGCTTGAGGATGGGGGCGGGCAATCAGCCCCAGCATTTT	CASSLRMGAGNQPQHF
TRBV5-1	TRBJ2-1	-	TRBD2	TGCGCCAGCAGCTTGGCGGCGGGACTAGCGGGGGATGAGCAGTTCTTC	CASSLAAGLAGDEQFF
TRBV10-3	TRBJ1-2	-	TRBD1	TGTGCCATCAGTGAGAACGGAAGAGGGACAGGTGGCTACACCTTC	CAISENGRGTGGYTF
TRBV2	TRBJ1-5	-	TRBD1	TGTGCCAGCAGTGCGGGACAGAGGTCCAATCAGCCCCAGCATTTT	CASSAGQRSNQPQHF
TRBV6-5	TRBJ1-1	few	-	TGTGCCAGCACCGATACAGGGAGACTCGACACTGAAGCTTTCTTT	CASTDTGRLDTEAFF
TRBV7-2	TRBJ2-1	-	-	TGTGCCAGCAGCCTCCAGGGAATGTACAATGAGCAGTTCTTC	CASSLQGMYNEQFF
TRBV5-1	TRBJ1-4	-	TRBD1	TGCGCCAGCAGCAGGACAGGGGGCGAATCAGAACTGTTTTTT	CASSRTGGESELFF
TRBV6-1	TRBJ1-1	few	-	TGTGCCAGCAGCCCCAGACAGGTGCTCGAAGCTTTCTTT	CASSPRQVLEAFF
TRBV7-3	TRBJ2-1	-	TRBD2	TGTGCCAGCAGCTTAAGTGCGGGGGGGCAGGATGAGCAGTTCTTC	CASSLSAGGQDEQFF
TRBV10-3	TRBJ2-5	-	-	TGTGCCATCAGTGTCGACCAAGAGACCCAGTACTTC	CAISVDQETQYF
TRBV5-1	TRBJ1-2	-	TRBD1	TGCGCCAGCAGCTTGGCCCTAGGGGGCGTCGGCTACACCTTC	CASSLALGGVGYTF
TRBV19	TRBJ2-1	-	TRBD2	TGTGCCAGTAGTAGGGGGACTAGCGGGGTGAATGAGCAGTTCTTC	CASSRGTSGVNEQFF
TRBV6-5	TRBJ2-7	-	-	TGTGCCAGCAGGTCCAGCGCGCACAAGGACTACGAGCAGTACTTC	CASRSSAHKDYEQYF
TRBV12-5	TRBJ1-3	-	-	TGTGCTAGTGGCCTCGCGGGGGCGAGGGAGGGAAACACCATATATTTT	CASGLAGAREGNTIYF
TRBV9	TRBJ2-4	-	TRBD2	TGTGCCAGCAGCGCGCGGGACTACAAAAACATTCAGTACTTC	CASSARDYKNIQYF
TRBV29-1	TRBJ2-5	-	-	TGCAGCGTTGAATCCTATCGGGAGACCCAGTACTTC	CSVESYRETQYF